A single sample gave rise to the 18 T cell receptor beta chains below, sequenced in a study of T-cell memory formation after mild COVID-19. A single record per CDR3 protein comes from TCRdb applying MiXCR to the 5' RACE reads. The data hold roughly 350,000 distinct CDR3 sequences, with approximately 29% observed a single time. Sequencing was carried out using PBMCs or a T cell subset sorted from them (not recorded which). Receptors originate from an adult woman who had mild COVID-19 (a few samples of this study predate the infection). Cell type and time point are not known.

This clonotype has a count of ten or more. The rearrangement links TRBV7-6 to TRBJ2-3; 9 positions agree with TRBD2. Germline values: CDR1 SGHVS, CDR2 FNYEAQ. The CDR3 runs 18 residues. The trim removed 0 bases at V and 3 bases at J, leaving 10 bases unmatched. The CDR3 loop is CASSLAPQAGGGTDTQYF. The CDR3 DNA follows: TGTGCCAGCAGCTTAGCGCCCCAAGCGGGAGGTGGTACAGATACGCAGTATTTT.

CDR3 in amino acids: CASSITDTGNTIYF. The CDR3 bases are TGTGCCAGTAGTATAACGGATACCGGAAACACCATATATTTT. The chain has TRBV19 and TRBJ1-3; D uncertain. The germline CDR1 and CDR2 sequences are LNHDA and SQIVND (reference sequence). This CDR3 spans 14 amino acids. Trimming pared 2 bases from V and 4 bases from J, leaving 9 bases between.

This clonotype came up a few times. This chain connects TRBV7-9 to TRBJ2-5, with 7 bases that match TRBD1. In germline, CDR1 is SEHNR, CDR2 FQNEAQ (reference sequence). Trimming took 8 bases from V and 0 from J; bases not matched to a gene: 15. The CDR3 is made up of 17 amino acids. CDR3 in amino acids: CASQGPTGVQYQETQYF. CDR3 in DNA: TGTGCCAGCCAGGGGCCAACAGGGGTCCAGTACCAAGAGACCCAGTACTTC.

The V call is TRBV7-9, the J call TRBJ2-5; the D is unclear. Trimming left V 3 bases short and J 2 bases short, with 10 bases between. Germline CDR1 SEHNR, CDR2 FQNEAQ (reference sequence). This CDR3 comprises 14 residues. The CDR3 protein is CASSLDQDQETQYF. CDR3 in DNA: TGTGCCAGCAGCTTGGACCAAGATCAAGAGACCCAGTACTTC.

The chain is built from TRBV12-3 or TRBV12-4 and TRBJ2-3; no clear D gene. The CDR3 covers 15 residues. V lost 6 bases and J lost 2, with 15 bases in between. CDR3 sequence reads: CASSPYGHNTDTQYF. CDR3 DNA sequence: TGTGCCAGCAGCCCCTACGGGCACAACACAGATACGCAGTATTTT.

The DNA of the CDR3 is TGTGCCAGCAGCTTGGCGAGGGGTCCTACCTACAATGAGCAGTTCTTC. Translating it yields CASSLARGPTYNEQFF. J is TRBJ2-1 and V is TRBV5-6; possibly TRBD1 or TRBD2 for D (5 bases each). This CDR3 is built from 16 residues. Looked up from germline, CDR1 is SGHDT and CDR2 is YYEEEE. Trimming took 0 bases from V and 2 from J, leaving 12 bases between them.

The CDR3 sequence is CASSQGEGGYGYTF. The CDR3 DNA is TGTGCCAGCAGCCAAGGGGAAGGAGGCTATGGCTACACCTTC. V usage is TRBV14 and J usage is TRBJ1-2; D ambiguous. The V gene lost 1 base and the J gene lost 4 bases, with 10 bases spanning the gap. The CDR3 covers 14 residues. Germline lookup yields CDR1 SGHDN and CDR2 FVKESK.

This clonotype was recorded a few times. The V gene is TRBV7-8, the J gene TRBJ1-1, with D hard to call. The CDR3 has 13 amino acids. Trimming removed 2 bases from V and 3 bases from J, with 7 bases in between. CDR1 and CDR2 (germline): SGHVS, FQNEAQ. CDR3 coding DNA: TGTGCCAGCAGCTTACGGGCGGACACTGAAGCTTTCTTT. It codes for CASSLRADTEAFF.

The chain is built from TRBV27 and TRBJ1-6; 7 nucleotides align to TRBD1. Germline values: CDR1 MNHEY, CDR2 SMNVEV (reference sequence). The CDR3 totals 14 residues. After removal of 6 bases from V and 7 bases from J, the junction contained 6 bases not matched to a gene. The CDR3 region is CASRMGQPNSPLHF. The CDR3, as DNA: TGTGCCAGCAGGATGGGACAGCCAAATTCACCCCTCCACTTT.

The chain links TRBV2 to TRBJ2-7; the D gene could be TRBD1 or TRBD2 (5 bases each). Germline-derived CDR1 and CDR2 are SNHLY and FYNNEI. CDR3 size: 13 residues. With 10 bases removed from V and 0 bases from J, the gap between germline ends came to 13 bases. The CDR3 here is CATTPGTSYEQYF. The CDR3 coding sequence is TGTGCCACCACTCCCGGGACCTCCTACGAGCAGTACTTC. Drawing the rest from reference TRBV2 and TRBJ2-7, the complete variable domain is EPEVTQTPSHQVTQMGQEVILRCVPISNHLYFYWYRQILGQKVEFLVSFYNNEISEKSEIFDDQFSVERPDGSNFTLKIRSTKLEDSAMYFCATTPGTSYEQYFGPGTRLTVT.

This rearrangement joins TRBV7-9 to TRBJ2-5; 7 bases align to TRBD2. The CDR3 runs to 16 residues. Germline CDR1 is SEHNR and CDR2 is FQNEAQ (reference sequence). Unmatched junction bases numbered 8, after V lost 1 base and J lost 3 bases. This chain's CDR3 is CASSLDYLADKETQYF. For the CDR3, the DNA is TGTGCCAGCAGCTTAGATTATCTAGCGGACAAAGAGACCCAGTACTTC. The full variable domain, in which reference TRBV7-9 and TRBJ2-5 provide the parts outside the CDR3, is DTGVSQNPRHKITKRGQNVTFRCDPISEHNRLYWYRQTLGQGPEFLTYFQNEAQLEKSRLLSDRFSAERPKGSFSTLEIQRTEQGDSAMYLCASSLDYLADKETQYFGPGTRLLVL.

The V call is TRBV12-3 or TRBV12-4, the J call TRBJ2-5; D possibly uses TRBD1 or TRBD2 (5 bases each). The CDR3 runs 15 residues. V was cut by 6 bases and J by 5 bases, with 19 bases left in between. This chain's CDR3 is CASSPGTLRLETQYF. The CDR3 DNA reads TGTGCCAGCAGCCCTGGGACCCTCCGGTTGGAGACCCAGTACTTC.

The genes are TRBV4-2 and TRBJ1-3, with no clear D. CDR1 LGHNA and CDR2 YNFKEQ come from the germline V gene. V lost 4 bases and J 0 bases, leaving 10 bases between the germline ends. The CDR3 is 15 amino acids. Here the CDR3 reads CASSPQGSSGNTIYF. The CDR3 DNA sequence: TGTGCCAGCAGCCCGCAAGGGAGCTCTGGAAACACCATATATTTT.

The chain employs TRBV13 and TRBJ2-1; perhaps TRBD1 as D (6 bases). Trimming took 2 bases from V and 4 from J, leaving 18 bases between them. This CDR3 is 17 amino acids long. CDR1 and CDR2 (germline): PRHDT, FYEKMQ (reference sequence). The CDR3 is CASSLRGHEVEYNEQFF. Here the CDR3 DNA reads TGTGCCAGCAGCTTAAGGGGACACGAGGTAGAGTACAATGAGCAGTTCTTC.

The sample holds one count of this clonotype. The rearrangement links TRBV5-6 to TRBJ2-5; TRBD2 aligns across 10 bases. The CDR3 covers 16 residues. The germline gives CDR1 SGHDT, CDR2 YYEEEE. Unmatched junction bases numbered 6, after V lost 2 bases and J lost 2 bases. The CDR3 bases are TGTGCCAGCAGCTTTTATAGCGGGGGGACACAAGAGACCCAGTACTTC. This sequence encodes CASSFYSGGTQETQYF.

This clonotype was seen more than once but under ten times. The J gene is TRBJ1-1, the V gene TRBV4-1; possibly TRBD1 for D (6 bases). CDR3 length: 15 residues. The V end was cut by 4 bases, the J end by 0 bases, with 12 bases between. Per the germline V gene, CDR1 is MGHRA and CDR2 is YSYEKL. The CDR3 DNA reads as TGCGCCAGCAGCCGCGGGACATTCATGAACACTGAAGCTTTCTTT. It yields the protein CASSRGTFMNTEAFF.

J is TRBJ2-7 and V is TRBV20-1; 7 nucleotides align to TRBD1. The CDR3 covers 15 residues. V dropped 1 base and J dropped 3; count of bases not matched to a gene: 9. The germline V gene has CDR1 DFQATT and CDR2 SNEGSKA (reference sequence). The CDR3 region has the DNA TGCAGTGCTAGAGCCCGGGGACAGCCGGGCTACGAGCAGTACTTC. Translated: CSARARGQPGYEQYF.

In this sample, this clonotype turned up a few times. CDR3 nucleotides: TGTGCCAGCAGCCAAGAGAAACTAGTAAATGAGCAGTTCTTC. It specifies CASSQEKLVNEQFF. The chain uses TRBV4-2 and TRBJ2-1; D perhaps matches TRBD2 (5 bases). In germline, CDR1 is LGHNA, CDR2 YNFKEQ. Trimming took off 0 bases at V and 7 bases at J, with 10 bases between the two ends. This CDR3 has 14 amino acids.